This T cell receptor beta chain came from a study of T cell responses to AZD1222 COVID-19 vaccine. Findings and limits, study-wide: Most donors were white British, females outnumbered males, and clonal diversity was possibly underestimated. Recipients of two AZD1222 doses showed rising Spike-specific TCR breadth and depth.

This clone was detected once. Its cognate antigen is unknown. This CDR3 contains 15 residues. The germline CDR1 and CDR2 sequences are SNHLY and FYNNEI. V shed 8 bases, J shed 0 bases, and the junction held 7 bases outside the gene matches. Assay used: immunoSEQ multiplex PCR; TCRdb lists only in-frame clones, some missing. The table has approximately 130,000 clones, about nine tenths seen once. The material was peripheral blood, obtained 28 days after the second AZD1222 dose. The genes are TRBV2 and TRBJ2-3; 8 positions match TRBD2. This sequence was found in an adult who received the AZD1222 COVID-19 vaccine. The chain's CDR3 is CASRREGTSTDTQYF. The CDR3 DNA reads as TGTGCCAGCCGCCGGGAGGGAACTAGCACAGATACGCAGTATTTT.